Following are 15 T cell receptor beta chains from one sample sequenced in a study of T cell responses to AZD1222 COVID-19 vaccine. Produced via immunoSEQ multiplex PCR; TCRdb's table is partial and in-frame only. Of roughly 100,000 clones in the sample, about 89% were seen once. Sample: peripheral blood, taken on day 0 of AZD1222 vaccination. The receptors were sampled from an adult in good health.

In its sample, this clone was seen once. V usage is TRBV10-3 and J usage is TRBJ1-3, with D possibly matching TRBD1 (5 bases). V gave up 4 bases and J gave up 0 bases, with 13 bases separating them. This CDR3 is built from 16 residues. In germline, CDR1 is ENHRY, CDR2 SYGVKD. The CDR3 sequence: CAISGGRGGSGNTIYF. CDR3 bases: TGTGCCATCAGTGGCGGAAGGGGTGGCTCTGGAAACACCATATATTTT.

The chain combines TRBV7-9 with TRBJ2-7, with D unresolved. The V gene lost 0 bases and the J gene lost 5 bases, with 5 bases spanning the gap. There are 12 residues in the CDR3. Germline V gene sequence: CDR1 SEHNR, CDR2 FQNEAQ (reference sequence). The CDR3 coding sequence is TGTGCCAGCAGCTTAGCACGACACGAGCAGTACTTC. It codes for CASSLARHEQYF.

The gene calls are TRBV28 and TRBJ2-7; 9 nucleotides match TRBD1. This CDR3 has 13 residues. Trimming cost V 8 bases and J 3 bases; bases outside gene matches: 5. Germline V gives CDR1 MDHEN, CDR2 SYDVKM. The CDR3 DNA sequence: TGTGCCAGCCTGGGACAGGGACTCTACGAGCAGTACTTC. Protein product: CASLGQGLYEQYF.

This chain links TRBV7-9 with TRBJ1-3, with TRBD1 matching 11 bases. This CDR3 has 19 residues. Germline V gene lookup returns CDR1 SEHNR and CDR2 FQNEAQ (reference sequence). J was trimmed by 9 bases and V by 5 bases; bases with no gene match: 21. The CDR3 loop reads CASSEPPRTDRGPGSTIYF. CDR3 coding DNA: TGTGCCAGCAGCGAACCACCCCGGACGGACAGGGGGCCAGGGAGCACCATATATTTT.

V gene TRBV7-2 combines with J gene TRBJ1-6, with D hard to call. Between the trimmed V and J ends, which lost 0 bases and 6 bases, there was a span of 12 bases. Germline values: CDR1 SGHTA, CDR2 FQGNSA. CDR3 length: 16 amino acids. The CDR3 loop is CASSLAYGSFNSPLHF. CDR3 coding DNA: TGTGCCAGCAGCTTAGCGTATGGCAGTTTTAATTCACCCCTCCACTTT.

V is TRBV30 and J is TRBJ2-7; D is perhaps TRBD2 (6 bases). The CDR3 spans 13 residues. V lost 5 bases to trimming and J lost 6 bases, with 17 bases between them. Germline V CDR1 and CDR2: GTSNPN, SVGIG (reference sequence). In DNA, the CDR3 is TGTGCCTGGTGGGGGGACGGTCTGGCCGAGCAGTACTTC. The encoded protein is CAWWGDGLAEQYF.

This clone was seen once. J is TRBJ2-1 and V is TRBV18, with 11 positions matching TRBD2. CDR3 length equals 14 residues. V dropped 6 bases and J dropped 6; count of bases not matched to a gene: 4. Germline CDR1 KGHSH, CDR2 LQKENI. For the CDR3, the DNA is TGTGCCAGCTCGTCGGGACTAGCGGCCAATGAGCAGTTCTTC. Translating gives CASSSGLAANEQFF.

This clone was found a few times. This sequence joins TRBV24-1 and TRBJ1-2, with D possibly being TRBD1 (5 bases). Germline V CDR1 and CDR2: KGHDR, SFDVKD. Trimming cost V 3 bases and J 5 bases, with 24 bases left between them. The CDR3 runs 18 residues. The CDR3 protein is CATSDPRWGDGMWYGYTF. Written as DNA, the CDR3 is TGTGCCACCAGTGATCCGAGATGGGGGGACGGGATGTGGTATGGCTACACCTTC.

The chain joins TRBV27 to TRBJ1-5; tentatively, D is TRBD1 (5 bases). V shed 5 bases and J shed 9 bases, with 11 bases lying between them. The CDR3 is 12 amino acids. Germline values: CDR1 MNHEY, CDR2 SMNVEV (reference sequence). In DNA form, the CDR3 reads TGTGCCAGCAGTGGGGTTGGGGGGCCCCAGCATTTT. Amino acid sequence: CASSGVGGPQHF.

The CDR3 DNA reads as TGTGCCACCAGCAGCCAATCCGGGCCCTACGAGCAGTACTTC. It codes for CATSSQSGPYEQYF. The genes are TRBV15 and TRBJ2-7; no reliable D call. Germline CDR1 is LNHNV and CDR2 is YYDKDF (reference sequence). Trimming left V 3 bases short and J 2 bases short, with 11 bases between. This CDR3 comprises 14 residues.

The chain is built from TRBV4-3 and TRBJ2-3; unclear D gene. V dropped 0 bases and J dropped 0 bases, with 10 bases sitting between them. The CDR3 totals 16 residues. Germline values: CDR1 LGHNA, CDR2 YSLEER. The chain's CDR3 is CASSQEAATSTDTQYF. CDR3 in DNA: TGCGCCAGCAGCCAAGAGGCGGCCACTAGCACAGATACGCAGTATTTT.

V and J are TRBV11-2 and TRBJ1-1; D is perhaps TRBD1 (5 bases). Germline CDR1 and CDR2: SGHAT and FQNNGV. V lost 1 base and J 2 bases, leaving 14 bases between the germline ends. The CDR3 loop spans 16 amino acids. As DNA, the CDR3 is TGTGCCAGCAGCTTAGTTGGGCAGGGAGAAAACACTGAAGCTTTCTTT. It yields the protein CASSLVGQGENTEAFF. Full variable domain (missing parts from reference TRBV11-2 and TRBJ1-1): EAGVAQSPRYKIIEKRQSVAFWCNPISGHATLYWYQQILGQGPKLLIQFQNNGVVDDSQLPKDRFSAERLKGVDSTLKIQPAKLEDSAVYLCASSLVGQGENTEAFFGQGTRLTVV.

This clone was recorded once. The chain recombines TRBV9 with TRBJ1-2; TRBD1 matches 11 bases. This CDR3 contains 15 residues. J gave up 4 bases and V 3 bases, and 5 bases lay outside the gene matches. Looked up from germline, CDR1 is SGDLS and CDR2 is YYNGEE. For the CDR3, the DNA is TGTGCCAGCAGCGCAGGGACAGGGGGTGTCTATGGCTACACCTTC. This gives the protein CASSAGTGGVYGYTF. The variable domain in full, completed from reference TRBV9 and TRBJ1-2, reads DSGVTQTPKHLITATGQRVTLRCSPRSGDLSVYWYQQSLDQGLQFLIQYYNGEERAKGNILERFSAQQFPDLHSELNLSSLELGDSALYFCASSAGTGGVYGYTFGSGTRLTVV.

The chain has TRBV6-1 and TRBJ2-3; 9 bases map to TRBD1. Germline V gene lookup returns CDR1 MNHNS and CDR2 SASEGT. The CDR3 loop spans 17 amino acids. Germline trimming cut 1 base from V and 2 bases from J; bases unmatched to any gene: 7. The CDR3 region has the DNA TGTGCCAGCAGTGAAGTCGTGACAGGGGGAGACACAGATACGCAGTATTTT. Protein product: CASSEVVTGGDTDTQYF.

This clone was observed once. The CDR3 reads CASSFVGQGYTF. CDR3 nucleotide sequence: TGTGCCAGCAGCTTTGTAGGGCAAGGCTACACCTTC. V usage is TRBV12-3 or TRBV12-4 and J usage is TRBJ1-2; D is uncertain. The CDR3 is 12 residues long. V lost 6 bases to trimming and J lost 8 bases, with 13 bases between them.